The 13 T cell receptor beta chains in this list originate from one sample, sequenced in a study of CD8+CD57+ T cells in acquired aplastic anemia. TCR beta VDJ and CDR3 were profiled, and genomic DNA was the template. In TCRdb, the reads were re-called with MiXCR into one record per CDR3 protein. The profile shows more than 250,000 distinct CDR3 sequences, 55% to 60% of them singletons. What was sequenced was sorted CD4+, CD8+, or CD8+CD57+ T cells (not recorded which) from PBMCs. Receptor source: a human donor with severe aplastic anemia or a healthy control (not recorded which).

This clonotype was detected a few times. The rearrangement joins TRBV7-9 to TRBJ2-7, with D perhaps TRBD1 or TRBD2 (6 bases each). This CDR3 contains 14 residues. Per the germline V gene, CDR1 is SEHNR and CDR2 is FQNEAQ (reference sequence). V lost 1 base to trimming and J lost 5 bases, with 12 bases between them. In DNA, the CDR3 is TGTGCCAGCAGCTTAGGTGGGGGGCTAAACGAGCAGTACTTC. It specifies CASSLGGGLNEQYF.

For this clonotype: A clone one base away is much larger, so this may be a read error. The rearrangement joins TRBV6-2 or TRBV6-3 to TRBJ1-1; maybe TRBD1 (5 bases). The CDR3 is made up of 13 amino acids. Germline V CDR1 and CDR2: MNHEY, SVGEGT. The CDR3 DNA reads as TGTGCCAGCAGTCGGGACGGGTTGACTGAAGCTTCCTTT. Amino acid sequence: CASSRDGLTEASF.

The chain has TRBV20-1 and TRBJ2-3, with 11 bases identical to TRBD2. Germline V gene lookup returns CDR1 DFQATT and CDR2 SNEGSKA (reference sequence). The CDR3 sequence is 13 residues long. The CDR3 here is CRGLAASTDTQYF. The CDR3 nucleotides read TGCAGGGGACTAGCGGCTAGCACAGATACGCAGTATTTT.

This clonotype was observed many times. This chain links TRBV20-1 with TRBJ1-1; 7 positions agree with TRBD1. V lost 1 base and J lost 8; bases outside the gene matches: 10. The germline gives CDR1 DFQATT, CDR2 SNEGSKA (reference sequence). CDR3 length equals 14 residues. The CDR3 region is CSARAPRRGPEAFF. In nucleotides, the CDR3 is TGCAGTGCTAGAGCCCCCCGGAGGGGGCCGGAAGCTTTCTTT.

This chain links TRBV7-3 with TRBJ2-5, with a tentative D call TRBD2 (6 bases). Trimming removed 5 bases from V and 5 bases from J, with 12 bases in between. CDR3 length: 13 residues. CDR1 and CDR2 from the germline V gene are SGHTA and FQGTGA. The CDR3 reads CASSGTPGETQYF. CDR3 in DNA: TGTGCCAGCAGCGGGACTCCCGGGGAGACCCAGTACTTC.

This clonotype was counted ten times or more. The chain has TRBV29-1 and TRBJ2-1; TRBD1 might be the D (6 bases). There are 12 residues in the CDR3. Looked up from germline, CDR1 is SQVTM and CDR2 is ANQGSEA. Trimming pared 4 bases from V and 8 bases from J, leaving 12 bases between. Here the CDR3 DNA reads TGCAGCGTTGTTATGGGGGCCGATGAGCAGTTCTTC. As protein: CSVVMGADEQFF.

In regard to this clonotype: This may arise from a read error, as a much more abundant clone is one base away. The chain's CDR3 is CASSYGATNERLFF. CDR3 nucleotides: TGTGCCAGCAGTTACGGAGCAACTAATGAAAGACTGTTTTTT. The chain has TRBV6-2 or TRBV6-3 and TRBJ1-4; D gene uncertain. Germline V CDR1 and CDR2: MNHEY, SVGEGT. This CDR3 comprises 14 residues.

The chain couples TRBV9 to TRBJ1-5; no firm D call. The CDR3 loop spans 13 amino acids. Germline values: CDR1 SGDLS, CDR2 YYNGEE. V was cut by 0 bases and J by 7 bases, with 8 bases left in between. CDR3 DNA sequence: TGTGCCAGCAGCGTAGCTGGGGAACAGCCCCAGCATTTT. It translates to CASSVAGEQPQHF.

This clonotype showed up just once. This chain connects TRBV20-1 to TRBJ2-1, with D perhaps TRBD2 (6 bases). The V gene lost 3 bases and the J gene lost 10 bases, with 19 bases spanning the gap. This CDR3 spans 14 amino acids. Germline V lookup: CDR1 DFQATT, CDR2 SNEGSKA (reference sequence). The CDR3 bases are TGCAGTGCTAGCGAGACGGGGGTAAAACGGGAGCAGTTCTTC. Translation gives CSASETGVKREQFF.

J is TRBJ2-3 and V is TRBV7-2, with a tentative D call TRBD2 (6 bases). Germline assignment: CDR1 SGHTA and CDR2 FQGNSA. This CDR3 is 15 amino acids long. The germline V and J ends were trimmed by 1 base and 4 bases, with 12 bases remaining between them. The CDR3 region is CASSLVAGRADTQYF. In DNA, the CDR3 is TGTGCCAGCAGCTTAGTTGCGGGGCGCGCAGATACGCAGTATTTT. The whole variable domain, filled in from reference TRBV7-2 and TRBJ2-3, reads GAGVSQSPSNKVTEKGKDVELRCDPISGHTALYWYRQSLGQGLEFLIYFQGNSAPDKSGLPSDRFSAERTGGSVSTLTIQRTQQEDSAVYLCASSLVAGRADTQYFGPGTRLTVL.

V gene TRBV2 combines with J gene TRBJ1-2; D is perhaps TRBD1 (6 bases). Germline lookup yields CDR1 SNHLY and CDR2 FYNNEI. The CDR3 contains 11 residues. Trimming took off 7 bases at V and 8 bases at J, with 11 bases between the two ends. In DNA form, the CDR3 reads TGTGCCAGCATGGTGACAGGCGGCTACACCTTC. Its translation: CASMVTGGYTF.

This clonotype was observed a handful of times. V and J are TRBV7-9 and TRBJ2-7; tentative D call: TRBD2 (6 bases). CDR1 SEHNR and CDR2 FQNEAQ come from the germline V gene (reference sequence). The CDR3 sequence is 16 residues long. V gave up 1 base and J gave up 0 bases, with 13 bases separating them. The CDR3 spells CASSLGWDLHSYEQYF. In nucleotides, the CDR3 is TGTGCCAGCAGCTTAGGATGGGACTTGCACTCCTACGAGCAGTACTTC.

This chain connects TRBV12-3 or TRBV12-4 to TRBJ2-1; D unresolved. Trimming removed 4 bases from V and 7 bases from J, with 11 bases in between. There are 13 residues in the CDR3. DNA for the CDR3: TGTGCCAGCAGTTGGGGAATATGGAATGAGCAGTTCTTC. It translates to CASSWGIWNEQFF.